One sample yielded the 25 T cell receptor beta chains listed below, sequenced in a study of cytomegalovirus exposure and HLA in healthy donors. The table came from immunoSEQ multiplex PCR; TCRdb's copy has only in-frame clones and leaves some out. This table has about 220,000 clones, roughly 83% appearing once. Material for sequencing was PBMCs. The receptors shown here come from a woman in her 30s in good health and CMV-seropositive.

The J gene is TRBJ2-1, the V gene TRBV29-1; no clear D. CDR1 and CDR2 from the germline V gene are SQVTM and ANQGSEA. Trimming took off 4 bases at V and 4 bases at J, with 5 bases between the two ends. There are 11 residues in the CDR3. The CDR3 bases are TGCAGCGTTGGCCGGTACAATGAGCAGTTCTTC. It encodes CSVGRYNEQFF.

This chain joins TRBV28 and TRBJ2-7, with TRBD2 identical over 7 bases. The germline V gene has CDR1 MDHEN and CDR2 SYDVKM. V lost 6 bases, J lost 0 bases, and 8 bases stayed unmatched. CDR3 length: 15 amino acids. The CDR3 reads CASSPVGGNSYEQYF. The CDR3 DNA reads TGTGCCAGCAGCCCAGTCGGGGGGAACTCCTACGAGCAGTACTTC.

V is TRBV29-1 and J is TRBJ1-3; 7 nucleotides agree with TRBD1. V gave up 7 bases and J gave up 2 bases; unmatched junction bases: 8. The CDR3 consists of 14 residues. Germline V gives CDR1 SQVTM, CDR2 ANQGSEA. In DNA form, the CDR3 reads TGCAGCGCCGCCCCTACAGGGGCTGGAAACACCATATATTTT. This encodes CSAAPTGAGNTIYF.

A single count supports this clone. This CDR3 is CASSSRGPYGYTF. In DNA, the CDR3 is TGTGCCAGCAGTTCCAGGGGTCCCTATGGCTACACCTTC. The V call is TRBV6-5, the J call TRBJ1-2, with a tentative D call TRBD1 (6 bases). The CDR3 is 13 residues long. V lost 4 bases and J 4 bases, leaving 10 bases between the germline ends. Germline CDR1 is MNHEY and CDR2 is SVGAGI.

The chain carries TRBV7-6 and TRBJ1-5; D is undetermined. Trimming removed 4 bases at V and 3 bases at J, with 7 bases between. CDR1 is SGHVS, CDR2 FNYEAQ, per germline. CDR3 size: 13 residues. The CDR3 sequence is CASSSSPNQPQHF. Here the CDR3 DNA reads TGTGCCAGCAGCTCGAGTCCCAATCAGCCCCAGCATTTT.

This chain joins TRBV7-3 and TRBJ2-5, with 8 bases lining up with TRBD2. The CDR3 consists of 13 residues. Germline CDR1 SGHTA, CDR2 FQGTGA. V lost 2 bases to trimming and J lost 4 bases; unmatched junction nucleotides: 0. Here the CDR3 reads CASSLLAGETQYF. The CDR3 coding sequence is TGTGCCAGCAGCTTACTAGCGGGAGAGACCCAGTACTTC.

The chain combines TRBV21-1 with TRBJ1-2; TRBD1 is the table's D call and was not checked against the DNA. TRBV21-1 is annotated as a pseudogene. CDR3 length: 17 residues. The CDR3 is CASSKEPGPRSINGYTF. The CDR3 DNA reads TGTGCCAGCAGCAAAGAACCAGGGCCAAGGTCTATAAATGGCTACACCTTC.

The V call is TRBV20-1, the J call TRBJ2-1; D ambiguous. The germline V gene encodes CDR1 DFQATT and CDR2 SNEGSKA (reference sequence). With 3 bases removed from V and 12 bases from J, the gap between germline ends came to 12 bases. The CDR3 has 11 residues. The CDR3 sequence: CSARGRVGQFF. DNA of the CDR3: TGCAGTGCTAGGGGCCGTGTCGGGCAGTTCTTC.

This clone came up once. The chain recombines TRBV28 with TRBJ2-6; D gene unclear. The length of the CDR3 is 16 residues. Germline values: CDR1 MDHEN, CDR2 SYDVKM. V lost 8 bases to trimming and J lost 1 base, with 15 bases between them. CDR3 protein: CASHPGPSSGANVLTF. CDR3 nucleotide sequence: TGTGCCAGCCATCCGGGCCCTTCTTCTGGGGCCAACGTCCTGACTTTC.

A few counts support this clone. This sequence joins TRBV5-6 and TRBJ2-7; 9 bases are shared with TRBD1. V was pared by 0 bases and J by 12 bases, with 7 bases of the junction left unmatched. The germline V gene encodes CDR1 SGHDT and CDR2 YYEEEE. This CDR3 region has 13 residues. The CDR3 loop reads CASSLEGTGMLYF. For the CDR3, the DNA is TGTGCCAGCAGCTTGGAAGGGACAGGGATGCTGTACTTC. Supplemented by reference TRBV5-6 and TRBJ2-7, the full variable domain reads DAGVTQSPTHLIKTRGQQVTLRCSPKSGHDTVSWYQQALGQGPQFIFQYYEEEERQRGNFPDRFSGHQFPNYSSELNVNALLLGDSALYLCASSLEGTGMLYFGPGTRLTVT.

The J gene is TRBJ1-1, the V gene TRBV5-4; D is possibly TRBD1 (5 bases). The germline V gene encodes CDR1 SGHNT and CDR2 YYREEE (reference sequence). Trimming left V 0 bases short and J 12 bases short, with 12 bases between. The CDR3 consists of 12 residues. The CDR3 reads CASSLGGSGTFF. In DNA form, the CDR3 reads TGTGCCAGCAGCTTGGGGGGCTCGGGGACTTTCTTT.

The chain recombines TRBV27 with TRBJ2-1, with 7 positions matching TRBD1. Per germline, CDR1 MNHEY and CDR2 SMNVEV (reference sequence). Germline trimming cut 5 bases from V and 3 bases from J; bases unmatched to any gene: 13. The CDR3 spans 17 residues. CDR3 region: CASSLMGQLPIYNEQFF. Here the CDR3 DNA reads TGTGCCAGCAGTCTAATGGGACAGCTCCCGATCTACAATGAGCAGTTCTTC.

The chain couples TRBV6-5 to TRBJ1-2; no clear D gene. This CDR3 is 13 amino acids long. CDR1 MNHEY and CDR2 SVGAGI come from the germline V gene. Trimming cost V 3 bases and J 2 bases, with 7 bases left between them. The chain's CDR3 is CASSYAMNYGYTF. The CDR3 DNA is TGTGCCAGCAGTTATGCAATGAACTATGGCTACACCTTC.

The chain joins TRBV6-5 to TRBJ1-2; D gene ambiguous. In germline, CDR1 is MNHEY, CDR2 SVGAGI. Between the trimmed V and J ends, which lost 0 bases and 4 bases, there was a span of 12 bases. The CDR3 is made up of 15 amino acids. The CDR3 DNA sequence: TGTGCCAGCAGTTACTCGACGCCGGAACTCTATGGCTACACCTTC. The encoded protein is CASSYSTPELYGYTF.

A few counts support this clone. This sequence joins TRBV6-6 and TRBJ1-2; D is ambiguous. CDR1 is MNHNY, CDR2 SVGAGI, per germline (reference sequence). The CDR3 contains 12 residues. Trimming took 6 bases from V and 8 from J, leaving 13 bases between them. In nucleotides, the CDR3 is TGTGCCAGCAGCCGACCCGAAGGAGGCTACACCTTC. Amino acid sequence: CASSRPEGGYTF.

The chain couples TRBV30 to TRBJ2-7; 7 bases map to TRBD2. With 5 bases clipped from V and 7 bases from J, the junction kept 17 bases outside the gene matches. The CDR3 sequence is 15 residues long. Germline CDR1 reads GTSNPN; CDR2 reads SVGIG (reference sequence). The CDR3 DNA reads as TGTGCCTGGGATGGGTCGCTGGCGGGAGATGGGGAGCAGTACTTC. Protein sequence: CAWDGSLAGDGEQYF.

CDR3 sequence: CAWSRDSRGYTF. CDR3 DNA: TGTGCCTGGAGTCGGGACAGCCGAGGCTACACCTTC. This chain links TRBV30 with TRBJ1-2, with 7 bases that match TRBD1. From germline, CDR1 is GTSNPN and CDR2 SVGIG (reference sequence). Trimming at V came to 2 bases and at J to 8 bases, leaving 5 bases not matched to a gene. This CDR3 spans 12 amino acids. The full variable domain, its missing parts supplied by reference TRBV30 and TRBJ1-2, is SQTIHQWPATLVQPVGSPLSLECTVEGTSNPNLYWYRQAAGRGLQLLFYSVGIGQISSEVPQNLSASRPQDRQFILSSKKLLLSDSGFYLCAWSRDSRGYTFGSGTRLTVV.

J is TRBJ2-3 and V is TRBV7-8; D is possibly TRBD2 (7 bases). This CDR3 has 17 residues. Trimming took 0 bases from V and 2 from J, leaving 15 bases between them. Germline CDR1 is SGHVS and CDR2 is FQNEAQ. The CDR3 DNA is TGTGCCAGCAGCTTAGCGGGGGCTAGCGGCTTCACAGATACGCAGTATTTT. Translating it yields CASSLAGASGFTDTQYF.

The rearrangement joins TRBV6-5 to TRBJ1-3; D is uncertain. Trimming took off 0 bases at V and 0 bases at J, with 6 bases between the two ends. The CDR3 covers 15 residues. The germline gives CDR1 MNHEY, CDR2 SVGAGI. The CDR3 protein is CASSYSAVSGNTIYF. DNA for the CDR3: TGTGCCAGCAGTTACTCAGCAGTCTCTGGAAACACCATATATTTT.

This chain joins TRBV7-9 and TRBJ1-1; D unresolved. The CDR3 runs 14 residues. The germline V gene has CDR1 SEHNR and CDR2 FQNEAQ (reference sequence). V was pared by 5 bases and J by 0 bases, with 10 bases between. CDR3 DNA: TGTGCCAGCAGCCAAAATCCCATGAACACTGAAGCTTTCTTT. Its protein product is CASSQNPMNTEAFF.

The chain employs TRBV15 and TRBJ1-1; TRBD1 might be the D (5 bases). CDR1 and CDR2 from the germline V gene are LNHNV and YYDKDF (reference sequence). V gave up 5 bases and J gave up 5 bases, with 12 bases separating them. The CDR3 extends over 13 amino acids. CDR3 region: CATSRGYGTEAFF. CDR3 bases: TGTGCCACCAGCCGGGGCTACGGGACTGAAGCTTTCTTT.

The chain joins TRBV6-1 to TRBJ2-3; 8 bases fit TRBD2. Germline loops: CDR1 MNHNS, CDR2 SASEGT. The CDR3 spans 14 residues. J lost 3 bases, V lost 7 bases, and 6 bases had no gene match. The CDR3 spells CASTWAGGTDTQYF. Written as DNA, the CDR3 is TGTGCCAGCACTTGGGCGGGAGGTACAGATACGCAGTATTTT.

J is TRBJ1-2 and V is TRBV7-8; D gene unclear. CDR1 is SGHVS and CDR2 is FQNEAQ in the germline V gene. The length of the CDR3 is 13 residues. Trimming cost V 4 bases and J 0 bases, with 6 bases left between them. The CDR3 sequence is CASSYRTNYGYTF. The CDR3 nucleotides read TGTGCCAGCAGCTACAGAACTAACTATGGCTACACCTTC.

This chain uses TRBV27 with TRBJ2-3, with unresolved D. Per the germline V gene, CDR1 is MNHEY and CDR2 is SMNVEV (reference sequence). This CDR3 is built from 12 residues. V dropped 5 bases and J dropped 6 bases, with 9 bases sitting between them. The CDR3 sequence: CASSPSSDTQYF. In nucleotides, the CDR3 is TGTGCCAGCAGTCCATCTTCGGATACGCAGTATTTT.

CDR3 sequence reads: CASSLWPSGSNEQYF. The CDR3 nucleotides read TGCGCCAGCAGCTTGTGGCCTAGCGGGAGTAACGAGCAGTACTTC. The rearrangement uses TRBV5-1 and TRBJ2-7; 10 bases line up with TRBD2. Germline assignment: CDR1 SGHRS and CDR2 YFSETQ. CDR3 length: 15 residues. Losses at the gene ends were 1 base for V and 5 bases for J; bases not matched to a gene: 6. The full variable domain, with the rest looked up from reference TRBV5-1 and TRBJ2-7, is KAGVTQTPRYLIKTRGQQVTLSCSPISGHRSVSWYQQTPGQGLQFLFEYFSETQRNKGNFPGRFSGRQFSNSRSEMNVSTLELGDSALYLCASSLWPSGSNEQYFGPGTRLTVT.